These 13 T cell receptor beta chains share one sample of origin, sequenced in a study of tumor and adjacent non-tumor tissue in lung cancer. A modified ARM-PCR protocol with three rounds of nested PCR amplified TCRbeta. TCRdb re-called the multiplex PCR reads with MiXCR, one entry per CDR3 protein. The sample shows more than 85,000 distinct CDR3 sequences, roughly 75% of them seen only once. RNA was extracted from bulk tissue without any cell sorting. The sequencing sample was made of lung tumor tissue. These receptors were taken from a woman in her sixties or seventies with non-small cell lung cancer.

Turning to this clonotype: The junction and the germline gene differ at one end; a read error may be behind it. The rearrangement links TRBV11-1 to TRBJ1-1, with D perhaps matching TRBD1 (5 bases). Germline CDR1 and CDR2: SGHAT and FQDESV (reference sequence). The CDR3 runs to 16 residues. The CDR3 region has the DNA TGTGCCAGCAGCCCCTGGGACGGACAATTGAGAATTGAAGCTTACTTT. Translation gives CASSPWDGQLRIEAYF.

This clonotype was seen a single time. Given a much more abundant clone one base away, this may be a read error. The chain links TRBV6-5 to TRBJ2-5; 8 bases are a match to TRBD1. Per germline, CDR1 MNHEY and CDR2 SVGAGI. Trimming removed 6 bases from V and 4 bases from J; junction bases left unmatched: 10. The CDR3 length is 15 residues. The CDR3 DNA follows: TGTGCCAGCAGCCCCGACAGGGGAGGTAGAGAGACCCAGTACTTC. As protein: CASSPDRGGRETQYF.

As concerns this clonotype: A much larger clone is a single base away; this may be a read error. V is TRBV2 and J is TRBJ2-2, with D possibly matching TRBD2 (5 bases). This CDR3 region has 12 residues. Germline CDR1 SNHLY, CDR2 FYNNEI. The CDR3 DNA is TGTGTCAGTCTAGCTAACACCGGGGAGCTGTTTTTT. It yields the protein CVSLANTGELFF.

Details on this clonotype: One junction end disagrees with the germline gene, perhaps due to a read error. V usage is TRBV11-3 and J usage is TRBJ1-1; D is unresolved. The length of the CDR3 is 13 residues. Germline V lookup: CDR1 SGHNT, CDR2 YENEEA. The CDR3 nucleotides read TGTACCAGCAGCTTAGTACAGAGCACTGAAGCTTTCTTT. This codes for CTSSLVQSTEAFF.

As concerns this clonotype: A much larger clone lies a single base off, so this may be a read error. The CDR3 does not close with the conserved phenylalanine or tryptophan, likely indicating a read error. The chain employs TRBV20-1 and TRBJ1-5; D call uncertain. Per the germline V gene, CDR1 is DFQATT and CDR2 is SNEGSKA (reference sequence). The V end was cut by 0 bases, the J end by 2 bases, with 11 bases between. The CDR3 has 15 residues. As DNA, the CDR3 is TGCAGTGCTAGAGATACCGGAAGGCGCAATCAGCCCCAGCATTCT. This sequence encodes CSARDTGRRNQPQHS.

This clonotype showed up just once. This may come from a read error, since a much larger clone is one base off. J is TRBJ2-3 and V is TRBV20-1, with TRBD2 matching over 7 bases. Germline assignment: CDR1 DFQATT and CDR2 SNEGSKA (reference sequence). The CDR3 runs to 15 residues. The V segment lost 2 bases and the J segment 2 bases; nucleotides outside the gene matches: 7. CDR3 residues: CSARLGRGTTDTQYF. In nucleotides, the CDR3 is TGCAGTGCTAGACTGGGGCGGGGGACCACAGATACGCAGTATTTT.

This clonotype has a count of ten or more. The chain is built from TRBV4-3 and TRBJ2-4; TRBD1 matches at 7 bases. Germline V lookup: CDR1 LGHNA, CDR2 YSLEER. The ends lost 0 bases at V and 11 bases at J; junction bases unmatched: 13. The CDR3 totals 16 residues. The CDR3 loop reads CASSQDLASRGIVQYF. The CDR3, as DNA: TGCGCCAGCAGCCAAGATTTGGCCAGCAGGGGGATTGTTCAGTACTTC.

In regard to this clonotype: A read error may produce the germline difference seen at one junction end. The chain recombines TRBV10-1 with TRBJ2-3; 8 bases agree with TRBD2. The CDR3 runs to 17 residues. The germline V gene has CDR1 WNHNN and CDR2 SYGVQD (reference sequence). The chain's CDR3 is CASSDSACGRSGDTQCF. The DNA for the CDR3 is TGCGCCAGCAGTGACTCCGCTTGCGGGAGGAGTGGGGATACGCAGTGTTTT.

The gene calls are TRBV11-2 and TRBJ1-3; D not certain. Trimming removed 3 bases from V and 1 base from J, with 13 bases in between. This CDR3 has 16 residues. From germline, CDR1 is SGHAT and CDR2 FQNNGV. The CDR3 DNA sequence: TGTGCCAGCAGCTTTGGCCTTTCTGGATCTGGAAACACCATATATTTT. Its translation is CASSFGLSGSGNTIYF.

On this clonotype itself: Mismatch with germline at one junction end may stem from a read error. The J gene is TRBJ2-6, the V gene TRBV28; no definite D call. This CDR3 region has 17 residues. Germline assignment: CDR1 MDHEN and CDR2 SYDVKM. DNA for the CDR3: TGTGCCAGCACTCCCCGCACAATTTTCTCTGGGACCAACGTCCTGACTTTC. It yields the protein CASTPRTIFSGTNVLTF.

The gene calls are TRBV6-2 or TRBV6-3 and TRBJ2-6, with D unresolved. The CDR3 has 15 amino acids. V was clipped by 10 bases and J by 0 bases, with 13 bases between them. The germline V gene has CDR1 MNHEY and CDR2 SVGEGT. The CDR3 here is CATTVENSGANVLTF. DNA of the CDR3: TGTGCCACCACAGTGGAAAACTCTGGGGCCAACGTCCTGACTTTC.

Of note for this clonotype: The junction departs from germline at one end; a sequencing error may be responsible. This chain joins TRBV11-2 and TRBJ2-3; no definite D call. In germline, CDR1 is SGHAT, CDR2 FQNNGV. The CDR3 length is 15 residues. Written as DNA, the CDR3 is TGTGCCAGCTGCTTAGTCGCCCGTGGCGCAGGTACGCAGTATTTT. It codes for CASCLVARGAGTQYF.

Points on this clonotype: Relative to the germline gene, one junction end is altered; a read error may explain this. The CDR3 DNA reads as TGTGCCAGGAGCTTTGGACAGGGAGTCGGGACCGGGGAGCTGTTTTTT. The encoded protein is CARSFGQGVGTGELFF. This rearrangement joins TRBV5-4 to TRBJ2-2; 8 bases map to TRBD1. The CDR3 covers 16 residues. CDR1 is SGHNT and CDR2 is YYREEE in the germline V gene (reference sequence).